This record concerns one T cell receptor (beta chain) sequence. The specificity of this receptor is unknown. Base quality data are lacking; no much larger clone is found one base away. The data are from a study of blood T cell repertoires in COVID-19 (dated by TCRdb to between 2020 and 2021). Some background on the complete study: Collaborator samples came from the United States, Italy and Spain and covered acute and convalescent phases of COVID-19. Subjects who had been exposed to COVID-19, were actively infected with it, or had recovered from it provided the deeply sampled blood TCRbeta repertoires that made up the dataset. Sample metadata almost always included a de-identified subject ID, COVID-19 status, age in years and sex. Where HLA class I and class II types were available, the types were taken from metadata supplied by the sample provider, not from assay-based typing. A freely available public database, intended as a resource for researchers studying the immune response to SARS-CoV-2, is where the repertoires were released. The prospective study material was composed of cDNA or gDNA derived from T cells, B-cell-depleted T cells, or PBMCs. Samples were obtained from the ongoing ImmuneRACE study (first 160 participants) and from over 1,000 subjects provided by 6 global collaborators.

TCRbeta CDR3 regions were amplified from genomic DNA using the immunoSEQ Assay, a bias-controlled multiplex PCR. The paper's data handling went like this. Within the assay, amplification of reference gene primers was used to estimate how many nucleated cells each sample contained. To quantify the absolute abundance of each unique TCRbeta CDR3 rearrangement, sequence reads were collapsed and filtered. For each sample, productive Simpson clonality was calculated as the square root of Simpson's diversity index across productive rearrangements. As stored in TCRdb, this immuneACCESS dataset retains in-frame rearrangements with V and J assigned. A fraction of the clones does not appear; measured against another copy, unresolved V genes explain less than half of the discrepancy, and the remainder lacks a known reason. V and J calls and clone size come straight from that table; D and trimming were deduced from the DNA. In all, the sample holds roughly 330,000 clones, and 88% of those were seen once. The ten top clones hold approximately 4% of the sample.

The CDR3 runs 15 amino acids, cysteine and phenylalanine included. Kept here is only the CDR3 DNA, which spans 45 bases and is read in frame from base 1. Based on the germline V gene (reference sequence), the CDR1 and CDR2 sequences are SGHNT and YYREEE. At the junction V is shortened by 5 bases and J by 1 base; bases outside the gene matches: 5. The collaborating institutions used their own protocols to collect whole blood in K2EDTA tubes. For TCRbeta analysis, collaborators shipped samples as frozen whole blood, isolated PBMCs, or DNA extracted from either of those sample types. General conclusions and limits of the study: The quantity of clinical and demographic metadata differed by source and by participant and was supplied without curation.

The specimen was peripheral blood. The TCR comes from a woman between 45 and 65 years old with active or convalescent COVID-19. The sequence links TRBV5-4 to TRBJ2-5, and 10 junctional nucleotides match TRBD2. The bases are TGTGCCAGCAGTCCCAGCGGGAGGGTCCAAGAGACCCAGTACTTC. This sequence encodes CASSPSGRVQETQYF. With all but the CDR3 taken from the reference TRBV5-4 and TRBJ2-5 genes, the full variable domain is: ETGVTQSPTHLIKTRGQQVTLRCSSQSGHNTVSWYQQALGQGPQFIFQYYREEENGRGNFPPRFSGLQFPNYSSELNVNALELDDSALYLCASSPSGRVQETQYFGPGTRLLVL.